This TCR beta chain emerged from a study of T cells in Graves' hyperthyroidism and ophthalmopathy. The germline V gene has CDR1 ENHRY and CDR2 SYGVKD. The CDR3 is made up of 15 amino acids. V shed 4 bases and J shed 11 bases, with 21 bases lying between them. There were TCR beta CDR3 regions amplified from RNA transcripts. The TCR CDR3 was amplified in a first-round RT-PCR using the HTBI primer set. In TCRdb, the multiplex PCR reads were re-called with MiXCR into one record per CDR3 protein. The table lists 540,000 or so distinct CDR3 sequences, 46% of them singletons, with 15% to 20% in the top ten. This sequence originates from an adult woman with Graves' disease, either hyperthyroidism or ophthalmopathy (not recorded which). Sequenced: peripheral blood or thyroid tissue (not recorded which). This chain links TRBV10-3 with TRBJ1-5, with D perhaps matching TRBD1 (5 bases). The CDR3 nucleotides read TGTGCCATCAGTGCAGGGAACGGGGACGGATCGGCCCAGCATTTT. Translating gives CAISAGNGDGSAQHF.